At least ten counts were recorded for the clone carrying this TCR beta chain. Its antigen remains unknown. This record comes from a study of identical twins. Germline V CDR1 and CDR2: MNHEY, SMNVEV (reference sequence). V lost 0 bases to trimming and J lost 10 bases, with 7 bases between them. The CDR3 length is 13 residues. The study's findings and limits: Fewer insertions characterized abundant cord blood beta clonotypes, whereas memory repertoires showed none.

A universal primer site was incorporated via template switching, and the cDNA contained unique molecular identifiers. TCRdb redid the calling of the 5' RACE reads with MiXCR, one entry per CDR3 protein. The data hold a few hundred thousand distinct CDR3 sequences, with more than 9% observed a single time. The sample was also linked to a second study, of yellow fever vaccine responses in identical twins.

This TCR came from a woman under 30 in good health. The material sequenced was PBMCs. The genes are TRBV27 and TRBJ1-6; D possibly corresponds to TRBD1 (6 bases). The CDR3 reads CASSLSGGSPLHF. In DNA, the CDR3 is TGTGCCAGCAGTTTATCGGGGGGCTCACCCCTCCACTTT.